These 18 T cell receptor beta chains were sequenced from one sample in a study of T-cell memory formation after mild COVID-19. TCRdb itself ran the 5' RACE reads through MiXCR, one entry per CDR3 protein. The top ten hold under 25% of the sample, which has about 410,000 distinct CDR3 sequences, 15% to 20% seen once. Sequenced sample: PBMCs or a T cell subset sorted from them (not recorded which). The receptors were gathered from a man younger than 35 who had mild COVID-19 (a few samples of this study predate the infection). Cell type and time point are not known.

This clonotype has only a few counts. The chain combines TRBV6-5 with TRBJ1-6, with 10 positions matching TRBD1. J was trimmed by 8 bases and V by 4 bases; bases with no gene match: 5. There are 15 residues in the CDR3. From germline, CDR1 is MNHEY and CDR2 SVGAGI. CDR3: CASSFLDRGHSPLHF. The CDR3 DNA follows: TGTGCCAGCAGTTTCCTCGACAGGGGGCATTCACCCCTCCACTTT.

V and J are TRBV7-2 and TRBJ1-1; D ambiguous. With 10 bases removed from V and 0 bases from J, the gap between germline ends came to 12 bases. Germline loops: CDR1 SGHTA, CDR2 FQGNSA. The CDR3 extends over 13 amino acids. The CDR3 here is CATERAVNTEAFF. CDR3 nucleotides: TGTGCCACCGAAAGGGCAGTGAACACTGAAGCTTTCTTT.

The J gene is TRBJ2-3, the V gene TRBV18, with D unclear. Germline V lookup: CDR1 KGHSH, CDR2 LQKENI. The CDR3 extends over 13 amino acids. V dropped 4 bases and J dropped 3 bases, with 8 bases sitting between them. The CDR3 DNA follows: TGTGCCAGCTCACAGTCAGCGACAGATACGCAGTATTTT. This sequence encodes CASSQSATDTQYF. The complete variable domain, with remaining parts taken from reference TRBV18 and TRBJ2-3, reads NAGVMQNPRHLVRRRGQEARLRCSPMKGHSHVYWYRQLPEEGLKFMVYLQKENIIDESGMPKERFSAEFPKEGPSILRIQQVVRGDSAAYFCASSQSATDTQYFGPGTRLTVL.

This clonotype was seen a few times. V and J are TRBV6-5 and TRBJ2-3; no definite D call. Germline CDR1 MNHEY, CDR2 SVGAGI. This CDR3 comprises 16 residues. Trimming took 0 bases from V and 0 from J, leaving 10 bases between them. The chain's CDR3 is CASSYSKYPSTDTQYF. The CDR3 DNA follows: TGTGCCAGCAGTTACTCGAAATATCCTAGCACAGATACGCAGTATTTT.

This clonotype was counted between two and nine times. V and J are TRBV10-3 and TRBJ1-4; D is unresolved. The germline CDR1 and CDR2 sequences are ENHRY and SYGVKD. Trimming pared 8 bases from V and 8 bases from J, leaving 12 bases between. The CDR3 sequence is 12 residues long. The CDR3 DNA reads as TGTGCCATCCATGATGGGTGGGAAAAACTGTTTTTT. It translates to CAIHDGWEKLFF.

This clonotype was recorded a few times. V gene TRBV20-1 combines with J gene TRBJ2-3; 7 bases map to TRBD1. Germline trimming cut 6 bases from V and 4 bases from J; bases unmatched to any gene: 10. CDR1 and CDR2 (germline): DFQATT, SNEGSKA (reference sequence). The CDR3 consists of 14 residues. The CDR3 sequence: CSASTGADPDTQYF. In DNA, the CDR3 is TGCAGTGCATCCACAGGGGCTGATCCAGATACGCAGTATTTT.

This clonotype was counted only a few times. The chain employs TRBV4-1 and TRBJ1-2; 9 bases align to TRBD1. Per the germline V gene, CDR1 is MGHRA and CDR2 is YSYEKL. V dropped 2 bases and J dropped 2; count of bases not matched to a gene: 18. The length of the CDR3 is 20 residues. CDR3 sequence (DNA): TGCGCCAGCAGCCAAACACACGTGGGACCTCTGGGACAGGGAAACTATGGCTACACCTTC. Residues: CASSQTHVGPLGQGNYGYTF.

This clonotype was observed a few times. CDR3 sequence: CASSAQAGGSYEQYF. The CDR3 DNA follows: TGTGCCAGCAGCGCCCAGGCGGGAGGTTCCTACGAGCAGTACTTC. This chain connects TRBV6-5 to TRBJ2-7; 8 bases line up with TRBD2. The CDR3 extends over 15 amino acids. V shed 6 bases and J 1 base; nucleotides not matched to a gene: 8. Germline V CDR1 and CDR2: MNHEY, SVGAGI.

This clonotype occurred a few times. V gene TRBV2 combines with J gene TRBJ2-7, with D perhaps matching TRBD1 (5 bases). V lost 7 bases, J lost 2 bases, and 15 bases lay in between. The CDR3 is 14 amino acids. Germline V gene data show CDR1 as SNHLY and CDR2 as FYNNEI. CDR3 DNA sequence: TGTGCCAGCACCTCTCAGGGTTTCGCCTACGAGCAGTACGTC. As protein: CASTSQGFAYEQYV.

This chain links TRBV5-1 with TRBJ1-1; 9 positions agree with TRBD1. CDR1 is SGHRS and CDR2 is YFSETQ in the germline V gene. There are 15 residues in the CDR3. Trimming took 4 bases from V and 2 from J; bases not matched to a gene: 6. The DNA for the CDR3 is TGCGCCAGCAGCGTACAGGGGGCAGTTAACACTGAAGCTTTCTTT. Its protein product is CASSVQGAVNTEAFF.

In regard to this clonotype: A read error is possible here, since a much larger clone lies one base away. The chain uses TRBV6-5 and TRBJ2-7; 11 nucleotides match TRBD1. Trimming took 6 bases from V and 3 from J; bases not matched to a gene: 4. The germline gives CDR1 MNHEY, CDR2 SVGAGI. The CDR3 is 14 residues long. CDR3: CASRPGTGGYEQYF. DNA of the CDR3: TGTGCCAGCAGGCCCGGGACAGGGGGCTACGAGCAGTACTTC.

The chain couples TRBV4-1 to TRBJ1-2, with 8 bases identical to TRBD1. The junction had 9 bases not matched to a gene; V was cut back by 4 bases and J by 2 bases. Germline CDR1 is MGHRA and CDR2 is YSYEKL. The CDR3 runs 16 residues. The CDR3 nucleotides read TGCGCCAGCAGCCCCCTTCCAGGGACAGGCAACTATGGCTACACCTTC. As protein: CASSPLPGTGNYGYTF.

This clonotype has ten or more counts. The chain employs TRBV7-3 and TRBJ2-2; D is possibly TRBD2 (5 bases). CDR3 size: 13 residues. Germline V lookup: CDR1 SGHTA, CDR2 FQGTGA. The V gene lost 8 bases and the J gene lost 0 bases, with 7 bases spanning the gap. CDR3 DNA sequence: TGTGCCAGCTCCGGGGCGAACACCGGGGAGCTGTTTTTT. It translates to CASSGANTGELFF.

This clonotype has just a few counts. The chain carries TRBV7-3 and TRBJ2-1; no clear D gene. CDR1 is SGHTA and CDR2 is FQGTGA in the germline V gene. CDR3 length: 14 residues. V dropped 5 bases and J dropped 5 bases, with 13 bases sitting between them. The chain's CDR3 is CASSPNPSNNEQFF. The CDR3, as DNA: TGTGCCAGCAGCCCTAACCCCAGTAACAATGAGCAGTTCTTC.

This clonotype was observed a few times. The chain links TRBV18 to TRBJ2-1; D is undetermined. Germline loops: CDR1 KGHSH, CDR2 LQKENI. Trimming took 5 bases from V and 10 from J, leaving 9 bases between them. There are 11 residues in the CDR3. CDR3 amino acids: CASSGMGEQFF. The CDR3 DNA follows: TGTGCCAGCTCAGGCATGGGCGAGCAGTTCTTC.

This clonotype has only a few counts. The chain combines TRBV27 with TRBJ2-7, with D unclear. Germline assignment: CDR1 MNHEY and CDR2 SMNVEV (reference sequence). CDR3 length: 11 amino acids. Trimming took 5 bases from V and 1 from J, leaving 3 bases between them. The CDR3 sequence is CASSQSYEQYV. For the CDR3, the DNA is TGTGCCAGCAGTCAGTCCTACGAGCAGTACGTC.

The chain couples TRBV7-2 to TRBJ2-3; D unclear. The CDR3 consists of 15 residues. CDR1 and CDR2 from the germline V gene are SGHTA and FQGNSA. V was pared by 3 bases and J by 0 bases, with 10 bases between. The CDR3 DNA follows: TGTGCCAGCAGCTTTTACGGGCCCAGCACAGATACGCAGTATTTT. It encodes CASSFYGPSTDTQYF.

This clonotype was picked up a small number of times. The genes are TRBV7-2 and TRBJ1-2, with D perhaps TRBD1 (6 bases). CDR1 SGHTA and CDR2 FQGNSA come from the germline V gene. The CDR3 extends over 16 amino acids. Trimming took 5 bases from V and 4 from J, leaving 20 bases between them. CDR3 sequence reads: CASSPDDRFGTYGYTF. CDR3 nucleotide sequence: TGTGCCAGCAGCCCAGACGACAGGTTCGGGACCTATGGCTACACCTTC.